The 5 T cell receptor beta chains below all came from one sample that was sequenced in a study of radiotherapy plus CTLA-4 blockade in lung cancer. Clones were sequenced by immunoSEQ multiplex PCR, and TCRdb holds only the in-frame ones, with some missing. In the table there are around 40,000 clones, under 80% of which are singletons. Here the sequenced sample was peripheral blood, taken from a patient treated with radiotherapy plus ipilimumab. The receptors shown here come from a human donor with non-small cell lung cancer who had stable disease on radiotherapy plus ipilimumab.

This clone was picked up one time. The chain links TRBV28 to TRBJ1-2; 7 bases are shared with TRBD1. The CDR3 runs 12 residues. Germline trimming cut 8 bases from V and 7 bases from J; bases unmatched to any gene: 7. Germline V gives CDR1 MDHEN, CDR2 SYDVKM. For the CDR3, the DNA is TGTGCCAGCCGACAGGGCGTTCTTGGCTACACCTTC. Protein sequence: CASRQGVLGYTF.

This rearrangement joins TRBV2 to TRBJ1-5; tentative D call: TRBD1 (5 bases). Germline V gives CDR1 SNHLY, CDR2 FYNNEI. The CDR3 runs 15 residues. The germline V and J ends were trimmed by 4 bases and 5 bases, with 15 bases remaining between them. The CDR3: CASSGDREGHQPQHF. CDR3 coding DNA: TGTGCCAGCAGTGGAGACCGGGAGGGGCATCAGCCCCAGCATTTT.

The CDR3 loop reads CASSLGRSRAGYEKLFF. The CDR3 DNA reads TGTGCCAGCAGCTTGGGCCGGTCGCGGGCTGGTTATGAAAAACTGTTTTTT. V gene TRBV7-9 combines with J gene TRBJ1-4; D gene unclear. CDR3 length: 17 residues. CDR1 and CDR2 from the germline V gene are SEHNR and FQNEAQ (reference sequence). Trimming pared 3 bases from V and 6 bases from J, leaving 20 bases between.

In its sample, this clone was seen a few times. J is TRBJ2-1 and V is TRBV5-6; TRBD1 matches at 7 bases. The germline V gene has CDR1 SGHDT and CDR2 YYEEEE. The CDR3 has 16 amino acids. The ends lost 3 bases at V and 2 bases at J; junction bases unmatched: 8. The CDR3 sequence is CASSSDRVYTYNEQFF. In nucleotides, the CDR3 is TGTGCCAGCAGCTCTGACAGGGTATACACCTACAATGAGCAGTTCTTC.

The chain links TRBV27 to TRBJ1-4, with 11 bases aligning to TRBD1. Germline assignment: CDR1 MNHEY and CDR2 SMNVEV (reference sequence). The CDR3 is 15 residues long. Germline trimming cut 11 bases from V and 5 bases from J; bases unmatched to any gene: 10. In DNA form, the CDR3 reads TGTGCCTCAGGCGGACAGGGGGCTCGGAATGAAAAACTGTTTTTT. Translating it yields CASGGQGARNEKLFF.